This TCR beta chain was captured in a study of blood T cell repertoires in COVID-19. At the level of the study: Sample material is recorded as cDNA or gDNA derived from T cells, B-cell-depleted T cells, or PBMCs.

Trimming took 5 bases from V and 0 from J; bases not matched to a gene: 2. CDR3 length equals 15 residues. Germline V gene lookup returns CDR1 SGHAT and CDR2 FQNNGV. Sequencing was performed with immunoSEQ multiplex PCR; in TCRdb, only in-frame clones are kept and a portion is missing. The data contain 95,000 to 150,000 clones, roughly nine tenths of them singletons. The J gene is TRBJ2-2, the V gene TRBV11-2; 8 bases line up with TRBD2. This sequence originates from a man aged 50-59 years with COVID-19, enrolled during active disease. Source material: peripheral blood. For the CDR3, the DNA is TGTGCCAGCAGCGTAGCGGGGACGAACACCGGGGAGCTGTTTTTT. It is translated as CASSVAGTNTGELFF.